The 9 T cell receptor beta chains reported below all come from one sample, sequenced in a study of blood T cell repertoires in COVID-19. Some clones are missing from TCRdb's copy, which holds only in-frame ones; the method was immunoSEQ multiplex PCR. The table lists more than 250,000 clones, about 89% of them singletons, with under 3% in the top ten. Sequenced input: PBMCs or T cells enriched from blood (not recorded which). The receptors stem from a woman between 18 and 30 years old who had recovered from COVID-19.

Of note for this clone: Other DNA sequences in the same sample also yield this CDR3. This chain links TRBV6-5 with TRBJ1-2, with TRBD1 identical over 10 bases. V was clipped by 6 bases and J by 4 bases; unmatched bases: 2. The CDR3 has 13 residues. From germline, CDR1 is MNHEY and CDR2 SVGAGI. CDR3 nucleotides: TGTGCCAGCAGCTGGACAGGGGGCTATGGCTACACCTTC. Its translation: CASSWTGGYGYTF.

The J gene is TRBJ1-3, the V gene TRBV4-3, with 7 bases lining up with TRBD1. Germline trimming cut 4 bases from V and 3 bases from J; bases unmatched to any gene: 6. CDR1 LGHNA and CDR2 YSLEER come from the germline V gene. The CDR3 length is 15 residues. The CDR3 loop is CASSPTGLVGNTIYF. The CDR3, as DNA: TGCGCCAGCAGCCCGACAGGGCTAGTTGGAAACACCATATATTTT.

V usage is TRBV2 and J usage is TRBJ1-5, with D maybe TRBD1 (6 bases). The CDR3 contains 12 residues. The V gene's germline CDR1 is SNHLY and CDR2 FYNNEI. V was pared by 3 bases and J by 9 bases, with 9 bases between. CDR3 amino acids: CASSEMGAPQHF. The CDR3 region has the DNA TGTGCCAGCAGTGAGATGGGGGCGCCCCAGCATTTT. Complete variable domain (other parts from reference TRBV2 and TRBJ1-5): EPEVTQTPSHQVTQMGQEVILRCVPISNHLYFYWYRQILGQKVEFLVSFYNNEISEKSEIFDDQFSVERPDGSNFTLKIRSTKLEDSAMYFCASSEMGAPQHFGDGTRLSIL.

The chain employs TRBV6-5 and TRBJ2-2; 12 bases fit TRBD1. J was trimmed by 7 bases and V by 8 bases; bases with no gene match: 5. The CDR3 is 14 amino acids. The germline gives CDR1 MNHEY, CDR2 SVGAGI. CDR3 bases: TGTGCCAGCGGGGACAGGGGGCCCTACGGGGAGCTGTTTTTT. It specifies CASGDRGPYGELFF.

The CDR3 DNA follows: TGCGCCAGCAGCTTGGAGGGACTAAGCGGGATCGATGAGCAGTTCTTC. Protein sequence: CASSLEGLSGIDEQFF. This chain connects TRBV5-1 to TRBJ2-1, with 7 positions matching TRBD2. The germline V gene has CDR1 SGHRS and CDR2 YFSETQ. This CDR3 has 16 amino acids. The V segment lost 0 bases and the J segment 8 bases; nucleotides outside the gene matches: 11.

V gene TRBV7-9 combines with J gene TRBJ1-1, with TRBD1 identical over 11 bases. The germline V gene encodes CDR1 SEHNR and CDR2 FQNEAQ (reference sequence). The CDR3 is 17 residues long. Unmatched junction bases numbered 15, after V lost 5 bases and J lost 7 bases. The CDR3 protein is CASSPPPGTGGIDEAFF. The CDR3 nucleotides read TGTGCCAGCAGCCCCCCTCCCGGGACAGGGGGGATCGATGAAGCTTTCTTT.

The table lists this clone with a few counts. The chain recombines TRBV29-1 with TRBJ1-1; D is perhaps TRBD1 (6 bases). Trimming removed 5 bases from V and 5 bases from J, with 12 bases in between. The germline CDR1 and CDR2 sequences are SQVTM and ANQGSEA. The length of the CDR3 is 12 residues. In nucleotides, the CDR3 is TGCAGCGTTACAGGGTGGGTAACTGAAGCTTTCTTT. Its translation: CSVTGWVTEAFF. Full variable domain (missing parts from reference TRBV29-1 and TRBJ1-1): SAVISQKPSRDICQRGTSLTIQCQVDSQVTMMFWYRQQPGQSLTLIATANQGSEATYESGFVIDKFPISRPNLTFSTLTVSNMSPEDSSIYLCSVTGWVTEAFFGQGTRLTVV.

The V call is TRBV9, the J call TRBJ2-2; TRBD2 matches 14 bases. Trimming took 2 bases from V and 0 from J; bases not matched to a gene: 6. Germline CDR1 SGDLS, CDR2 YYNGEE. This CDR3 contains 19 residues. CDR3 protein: CASSVLWTSGRTNTGELFF. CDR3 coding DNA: TGTGCCAGCAGCGTGCTTTGGACTAGCGGGAGGACGAACACCGGGGAGCTGTTTTTT.

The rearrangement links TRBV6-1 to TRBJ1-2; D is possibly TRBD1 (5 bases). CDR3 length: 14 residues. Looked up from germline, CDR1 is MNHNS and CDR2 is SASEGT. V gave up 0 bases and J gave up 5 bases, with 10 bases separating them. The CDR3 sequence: CASSEAGGAYGYTF. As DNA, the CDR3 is TGTGCCAGCAGTGAAGCGGGGGGAGCGTATGGCTACACCTTC.